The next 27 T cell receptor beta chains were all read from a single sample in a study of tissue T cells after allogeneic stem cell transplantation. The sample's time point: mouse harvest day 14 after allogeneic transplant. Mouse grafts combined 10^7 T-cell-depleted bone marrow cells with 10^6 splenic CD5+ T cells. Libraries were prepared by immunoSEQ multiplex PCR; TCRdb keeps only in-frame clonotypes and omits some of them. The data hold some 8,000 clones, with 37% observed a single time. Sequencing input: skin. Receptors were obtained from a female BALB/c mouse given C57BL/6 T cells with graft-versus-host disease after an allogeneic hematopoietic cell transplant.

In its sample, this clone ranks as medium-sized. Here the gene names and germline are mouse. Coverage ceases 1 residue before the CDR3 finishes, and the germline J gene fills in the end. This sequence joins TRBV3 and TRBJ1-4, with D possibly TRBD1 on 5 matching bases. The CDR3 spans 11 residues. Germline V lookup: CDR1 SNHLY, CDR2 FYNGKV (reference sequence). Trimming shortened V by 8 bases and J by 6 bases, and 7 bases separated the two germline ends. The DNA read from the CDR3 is TGTGCCAGCCGGGGCGACGAAAGATTATTT. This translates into CASRGDERLF. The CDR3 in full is CASRGDERLFF. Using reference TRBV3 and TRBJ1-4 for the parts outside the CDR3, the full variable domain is GPKVLQIPSHQIIDMGQMVTLNCDPVSNHLYFYWYKQILGQQMEFLVNFYNGKVMEKSKLFKDQFSVERPDGSYFTLKIQPTALEDSAVYFCASRGDERLFFGHGTKLSVL.

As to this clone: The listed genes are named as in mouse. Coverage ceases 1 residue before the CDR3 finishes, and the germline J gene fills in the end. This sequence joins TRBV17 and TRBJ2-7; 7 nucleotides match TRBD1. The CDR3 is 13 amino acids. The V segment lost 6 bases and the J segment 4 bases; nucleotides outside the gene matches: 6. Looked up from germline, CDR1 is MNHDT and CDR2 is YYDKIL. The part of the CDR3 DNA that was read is TGTGCTAGCAGCCCCGGGACAGATTATGAACAGTAC. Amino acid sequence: CASSPGTDYEQY. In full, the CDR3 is CASSPGTDYEQYF. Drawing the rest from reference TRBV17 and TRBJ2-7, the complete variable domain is DTTVKQNPRYKLARVGKPVNLICSQTMNHDTMYWYQKKPNQAPKLLLFYYDKILNREADTFEKFQSSRPNNSFCSLYIGSAGLEYSAMYLCASSPGTDYEQYFGPGTRLTVL.

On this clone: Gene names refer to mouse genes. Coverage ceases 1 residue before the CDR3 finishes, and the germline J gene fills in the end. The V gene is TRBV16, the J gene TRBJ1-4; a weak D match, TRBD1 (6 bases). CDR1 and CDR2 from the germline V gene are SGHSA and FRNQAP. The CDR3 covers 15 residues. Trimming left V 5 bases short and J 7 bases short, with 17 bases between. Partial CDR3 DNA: TGTGCAAGCAGCCCGGAGGGGGGGCGAGGCGAAAGATTATTT. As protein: CASSPEGGRGERLF. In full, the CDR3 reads CASSPEGGRGERLFF.

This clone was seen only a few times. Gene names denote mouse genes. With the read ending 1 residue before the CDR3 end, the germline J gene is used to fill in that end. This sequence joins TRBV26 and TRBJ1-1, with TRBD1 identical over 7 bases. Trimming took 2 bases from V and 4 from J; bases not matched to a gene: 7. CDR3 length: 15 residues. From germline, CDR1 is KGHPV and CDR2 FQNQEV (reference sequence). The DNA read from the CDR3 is TGTGCCAGCAGTCTGCCCAGGGGGAAGAGCACAGAAGTCTTC. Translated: CASSLPRGKSTEVF. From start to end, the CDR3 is CASSLPRGKSTEVFF.

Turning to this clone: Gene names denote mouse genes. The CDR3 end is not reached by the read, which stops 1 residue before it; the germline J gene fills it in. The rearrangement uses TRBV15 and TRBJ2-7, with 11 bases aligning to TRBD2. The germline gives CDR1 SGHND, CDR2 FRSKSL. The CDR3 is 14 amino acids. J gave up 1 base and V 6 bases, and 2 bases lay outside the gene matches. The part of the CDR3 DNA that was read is TGTGCCAGCAGACGGACTGGGGGGTCCTATGAACAGTAC. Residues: CASRRTGGSYEQY. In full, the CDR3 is CASRRTGGSYEQYF. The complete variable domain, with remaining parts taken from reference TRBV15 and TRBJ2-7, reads DAGVTQTPRHEVAEKGQTIILKCEPVSGHNDLFWYRQTKIQGLELLSYFRSKSLMEDGGAFKDRFKAEMLNSSFSTLKIQPTEPKDSAVYLCASRRTGGSYEQYFGPGTRLTVL.

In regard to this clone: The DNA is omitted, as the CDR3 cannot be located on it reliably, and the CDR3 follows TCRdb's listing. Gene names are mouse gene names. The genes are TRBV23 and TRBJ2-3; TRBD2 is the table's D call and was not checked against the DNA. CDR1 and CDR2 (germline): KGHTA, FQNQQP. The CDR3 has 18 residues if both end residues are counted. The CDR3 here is CSSSQSKGWGVGAETLYF.

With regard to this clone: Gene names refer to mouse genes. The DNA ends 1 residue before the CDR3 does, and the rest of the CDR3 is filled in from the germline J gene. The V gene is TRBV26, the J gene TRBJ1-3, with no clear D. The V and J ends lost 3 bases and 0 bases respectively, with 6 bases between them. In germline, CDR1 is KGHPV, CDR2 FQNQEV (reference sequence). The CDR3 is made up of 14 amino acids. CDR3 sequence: CASSLPGSGNTLYF. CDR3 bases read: TGTGCCAGCAGTCTTCCGGGTTCTGGAAATACGCTCTAT.

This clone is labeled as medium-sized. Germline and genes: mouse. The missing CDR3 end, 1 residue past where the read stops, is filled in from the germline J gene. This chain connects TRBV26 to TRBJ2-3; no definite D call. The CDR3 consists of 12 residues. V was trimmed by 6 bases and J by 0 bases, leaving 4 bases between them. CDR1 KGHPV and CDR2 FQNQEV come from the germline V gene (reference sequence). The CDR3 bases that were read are TGTGCCAGCAGCCATAGTGCAGAAACGCTGTAT. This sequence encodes CASSHSAETLY. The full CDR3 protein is CASSHSAETLYF.

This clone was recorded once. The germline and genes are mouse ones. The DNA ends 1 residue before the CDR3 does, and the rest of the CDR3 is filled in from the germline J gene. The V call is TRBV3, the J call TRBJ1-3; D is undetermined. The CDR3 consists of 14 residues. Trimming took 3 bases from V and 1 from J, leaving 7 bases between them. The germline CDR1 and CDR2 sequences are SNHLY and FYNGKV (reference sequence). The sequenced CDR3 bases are TGTGCCAGCAGCTTTGTGGGGTCTGGAAATACGCTCTAT. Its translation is CASSFVGSGNTLY. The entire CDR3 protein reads CASSFVGSGNTLYF. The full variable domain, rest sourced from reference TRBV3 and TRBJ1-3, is GPKVLQIPSHQIIDMGQMVTLNCDPVSNHLYFYWYKQILGQQMEFLVNFYNGKVMEKSKLFKDQFSVERPDGSYFTLKIQPTALEDSAVYFCASSFVGSGNTLYFGEGSRLIVV.

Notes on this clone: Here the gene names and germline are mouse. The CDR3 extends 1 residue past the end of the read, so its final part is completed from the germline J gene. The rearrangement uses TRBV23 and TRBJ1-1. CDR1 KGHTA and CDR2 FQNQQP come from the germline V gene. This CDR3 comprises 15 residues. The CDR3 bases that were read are TGCTCCAGCAGTCAATTGGGGGGCGGGGGCACAGAAGTCTTC. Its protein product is CSSSQLGGGGTEVF. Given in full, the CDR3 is CSSSQLGGGGTEVFF.

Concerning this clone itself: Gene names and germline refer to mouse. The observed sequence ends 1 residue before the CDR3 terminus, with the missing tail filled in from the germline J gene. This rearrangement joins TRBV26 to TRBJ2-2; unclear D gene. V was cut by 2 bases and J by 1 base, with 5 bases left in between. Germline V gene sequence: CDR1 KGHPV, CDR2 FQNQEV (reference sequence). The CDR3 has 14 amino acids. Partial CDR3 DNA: TGTGCCAGCAGTCTGCGAATAAACACCGGGCAGCTCTAC. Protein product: CASSLRINTGQLY. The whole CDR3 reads CASSLRINTGQLYF.

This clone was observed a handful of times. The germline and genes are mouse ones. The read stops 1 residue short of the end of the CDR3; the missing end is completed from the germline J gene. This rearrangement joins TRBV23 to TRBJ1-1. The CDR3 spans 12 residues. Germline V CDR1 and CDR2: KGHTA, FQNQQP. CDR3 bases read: TGCTCCAGCAGTCAGGGTCTCACAGAAGTCTTC. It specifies CSSSQGLTEVF. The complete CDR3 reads CSSSQGLTEVFF.

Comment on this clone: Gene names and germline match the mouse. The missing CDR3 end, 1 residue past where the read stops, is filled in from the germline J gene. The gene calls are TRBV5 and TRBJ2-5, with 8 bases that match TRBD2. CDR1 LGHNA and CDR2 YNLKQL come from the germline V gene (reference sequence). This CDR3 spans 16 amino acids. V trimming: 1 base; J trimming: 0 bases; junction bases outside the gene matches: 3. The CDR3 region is CASSQGTGINQDTQYF. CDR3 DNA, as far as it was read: TGTGCCAGCAGCCAAGGGACTGGGATTAACCAAGACACCCAGTAC.

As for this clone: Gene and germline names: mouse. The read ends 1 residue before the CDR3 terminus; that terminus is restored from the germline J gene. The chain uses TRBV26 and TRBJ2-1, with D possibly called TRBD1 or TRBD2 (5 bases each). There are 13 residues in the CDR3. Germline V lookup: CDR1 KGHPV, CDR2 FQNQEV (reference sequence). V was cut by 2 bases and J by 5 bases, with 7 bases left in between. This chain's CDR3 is CASSLGTHAEQFF. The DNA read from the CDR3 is TGTGCCAGCAGTCTGGGGACCCATGCTGAGCAGTTC.

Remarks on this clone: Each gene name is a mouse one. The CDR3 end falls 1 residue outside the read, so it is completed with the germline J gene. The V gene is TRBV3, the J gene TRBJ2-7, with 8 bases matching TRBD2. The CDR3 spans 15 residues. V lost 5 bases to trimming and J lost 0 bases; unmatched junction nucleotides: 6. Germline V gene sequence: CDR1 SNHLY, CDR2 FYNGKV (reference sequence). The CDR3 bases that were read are TGTGCCAGCAGCACCCGACTGGGGAGCTCCTATGAACAGTAC. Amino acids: CASSTRLGSSYEQY. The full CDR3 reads CASSTRLGSSYEQYF.

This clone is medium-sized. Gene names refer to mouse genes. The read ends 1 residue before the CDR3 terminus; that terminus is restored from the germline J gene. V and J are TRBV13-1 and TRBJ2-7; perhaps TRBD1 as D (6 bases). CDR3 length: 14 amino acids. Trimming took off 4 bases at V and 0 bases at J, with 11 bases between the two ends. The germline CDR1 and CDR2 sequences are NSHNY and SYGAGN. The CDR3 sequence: CASSHRDNSYEQYF. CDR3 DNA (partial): TGTGCCAGCAGTCACCGGGACAACTCCTATGAACAGTAC.

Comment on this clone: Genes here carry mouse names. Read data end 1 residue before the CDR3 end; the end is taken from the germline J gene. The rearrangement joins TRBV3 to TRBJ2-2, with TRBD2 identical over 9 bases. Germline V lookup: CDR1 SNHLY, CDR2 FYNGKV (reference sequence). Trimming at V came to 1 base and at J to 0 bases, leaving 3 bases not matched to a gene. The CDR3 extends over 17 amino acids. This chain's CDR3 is CASSLVWGGANTGQLYF. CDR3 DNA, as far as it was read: TGTGCCAGCAGCTTAGTCTGGGGGGGTGCAAACACCGGGCAGCTCTAC.

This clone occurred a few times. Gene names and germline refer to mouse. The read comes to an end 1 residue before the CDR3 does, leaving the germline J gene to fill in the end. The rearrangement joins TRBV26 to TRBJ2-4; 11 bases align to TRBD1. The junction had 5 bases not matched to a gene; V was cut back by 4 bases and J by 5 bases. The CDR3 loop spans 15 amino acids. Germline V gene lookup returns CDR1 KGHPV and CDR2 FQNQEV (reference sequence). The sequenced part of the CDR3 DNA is TGTGCCAGCAGTCCTCCGGGACAGGGGGTAAACACCTTGTAC. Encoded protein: CASSPPGQGVNTLY. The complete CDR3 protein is CASSPPGQGVNTLYF.

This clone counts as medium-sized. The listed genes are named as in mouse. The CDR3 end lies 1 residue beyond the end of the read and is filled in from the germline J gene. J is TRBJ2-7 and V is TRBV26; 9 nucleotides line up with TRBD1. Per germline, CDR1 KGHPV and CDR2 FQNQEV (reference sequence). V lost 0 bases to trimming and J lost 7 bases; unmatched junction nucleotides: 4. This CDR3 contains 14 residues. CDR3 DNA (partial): TGTGCCAGCAGTCTGTCCGGGACAGGGTGGGAACAGTAC. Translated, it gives CASSLSGTGWEQY. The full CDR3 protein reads CASSLSGTGWEQYF.

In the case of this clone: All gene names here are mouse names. CDR3 loop: CASNTEVFF. Partial CDR3 DNA: TGTGCCAGCAACACAGAAGTCTTC. This rearrangement joins TRBV14 to TRBJ1-1; unclear D gene. The CDR3 end falls 1 residue outside the read, so it is completed with the germline J gene. V gave up 6 bases and J gave up 3 bases, with 0 bases separating them. Looked up from germline, CDR1 is SGHDT and CDR2 is FRDEAV. This CDR3 is built from 9 residues.

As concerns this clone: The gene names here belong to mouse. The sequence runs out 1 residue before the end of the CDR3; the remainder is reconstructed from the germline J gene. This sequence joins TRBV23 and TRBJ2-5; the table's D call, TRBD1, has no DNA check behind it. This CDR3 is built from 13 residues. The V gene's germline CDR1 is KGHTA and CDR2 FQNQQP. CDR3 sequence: CSSSQSNRDTQYF. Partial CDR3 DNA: TGCTCCAGCAGTCAATCGAACAGGGACACCCAGTAC.

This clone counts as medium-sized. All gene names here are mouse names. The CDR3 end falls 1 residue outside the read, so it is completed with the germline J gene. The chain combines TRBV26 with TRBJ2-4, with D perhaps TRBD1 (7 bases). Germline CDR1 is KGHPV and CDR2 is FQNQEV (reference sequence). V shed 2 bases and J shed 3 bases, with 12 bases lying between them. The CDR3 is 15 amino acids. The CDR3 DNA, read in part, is TGTGCCAGCAGTCTGGGAGGGGGCGCCCAAAACACCTTGTAC. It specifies CASSLGGGAQNTLY. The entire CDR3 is CASSLGGGAQNTLYF.

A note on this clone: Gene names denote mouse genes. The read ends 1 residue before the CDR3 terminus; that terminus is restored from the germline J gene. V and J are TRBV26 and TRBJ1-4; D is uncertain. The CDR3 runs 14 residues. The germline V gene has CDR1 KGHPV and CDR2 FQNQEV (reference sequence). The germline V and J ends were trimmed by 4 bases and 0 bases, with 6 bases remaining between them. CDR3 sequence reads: CASSPRISNERLFF. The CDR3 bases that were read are TGTGCCAGCAGTCCCAGGATTTCCAACGAAAGATTATTT.

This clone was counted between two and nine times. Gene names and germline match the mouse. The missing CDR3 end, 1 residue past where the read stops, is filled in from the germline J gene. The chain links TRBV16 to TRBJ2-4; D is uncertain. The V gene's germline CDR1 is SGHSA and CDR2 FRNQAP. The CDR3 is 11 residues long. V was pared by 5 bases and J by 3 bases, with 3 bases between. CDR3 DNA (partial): TGTGCAAGCAGCGCACAAAACACCTTGTAC. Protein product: CASSAQNTLY. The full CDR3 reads CASSAQNTLYF. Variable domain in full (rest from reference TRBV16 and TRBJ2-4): NAGVIQTPRHKVTGKGQEATLWCEPISGHSAVFWYRQTIVQGLEFLTYFRNQAPIDDSGMPKERFSAQMPNQSHSTLKIQSTQPQDSAVYLCASSAQNTLYFGAGTRLSVL.

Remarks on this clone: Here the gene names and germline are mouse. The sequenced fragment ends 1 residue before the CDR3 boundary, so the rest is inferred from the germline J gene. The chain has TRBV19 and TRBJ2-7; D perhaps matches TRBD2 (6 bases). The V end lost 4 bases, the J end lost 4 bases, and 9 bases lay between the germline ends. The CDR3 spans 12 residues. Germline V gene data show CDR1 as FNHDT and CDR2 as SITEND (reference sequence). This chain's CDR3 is CASSAWGYEQYF. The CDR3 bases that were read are TGTGCCAGCAGTGCCTGGGGATATGAACAGTAC.

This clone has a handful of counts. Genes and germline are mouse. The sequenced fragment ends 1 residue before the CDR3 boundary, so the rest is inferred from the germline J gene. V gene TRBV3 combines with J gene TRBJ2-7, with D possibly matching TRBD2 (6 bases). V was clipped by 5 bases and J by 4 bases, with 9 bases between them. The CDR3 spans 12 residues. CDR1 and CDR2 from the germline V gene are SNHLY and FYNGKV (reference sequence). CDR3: CASSPTGYEQYF. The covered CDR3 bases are TGTGCCAGCAGCCCGACTGGTTATGAACAGTAC.

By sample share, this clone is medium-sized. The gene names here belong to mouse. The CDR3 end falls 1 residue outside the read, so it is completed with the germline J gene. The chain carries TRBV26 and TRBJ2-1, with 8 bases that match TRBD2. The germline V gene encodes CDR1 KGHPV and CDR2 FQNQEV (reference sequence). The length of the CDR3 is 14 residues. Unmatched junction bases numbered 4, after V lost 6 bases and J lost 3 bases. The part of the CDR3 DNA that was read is TGTGCCAGCAGCTCGGACTGGGTCTATGCTGAGCAGTTC. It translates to CASSSDWVYAEQF. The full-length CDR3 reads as CASSSDWVYAEQFF.